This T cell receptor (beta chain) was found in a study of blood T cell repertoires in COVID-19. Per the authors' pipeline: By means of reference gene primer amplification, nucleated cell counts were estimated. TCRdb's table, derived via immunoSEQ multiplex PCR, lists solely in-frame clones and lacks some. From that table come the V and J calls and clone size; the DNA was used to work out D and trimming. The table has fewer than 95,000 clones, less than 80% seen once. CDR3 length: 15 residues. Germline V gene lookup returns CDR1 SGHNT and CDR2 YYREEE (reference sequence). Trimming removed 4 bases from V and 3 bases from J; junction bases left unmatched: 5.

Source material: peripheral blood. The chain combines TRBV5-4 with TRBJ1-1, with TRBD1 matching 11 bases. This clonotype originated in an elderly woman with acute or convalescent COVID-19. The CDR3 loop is CASSSGQGADTEAFF. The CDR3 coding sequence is TGTGCCAGCAGCAGCGGACAGGGGGCGGACACTGAAGCTTTCTTT. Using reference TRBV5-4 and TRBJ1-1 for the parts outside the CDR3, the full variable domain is ETGVTQSPTHLIKTRGQQVTLRCSSQSGHNTVSWYQQALGQGPQFIFQYYREEENGRGNFPPRFSGLQFPNYSSELNVNALELDDSALYLCASSSGQGADTEAFFGQGTRLTVV.